These 11 T cell receptor beta chains were sequenced from one sample in a study of blood T cell repertoires in COVID-19. Assay used: immunoSEQ multiplex PCR; TCRdb lists only in-frame clones, some missing. The data hold approximately 440,000 clones, with 90% observed a single time. Sequencing used PBMCs or T cells enriched from blood (not recorded which). These receptors were obtained from a man younger than 35 who had recovered from COVID-19.

This clone has only a few counts. The chain links TRBV20-1 to TRBJ1-3; 7 positions match TRBD1. The CDR3 length is 15 residues. Germline V lookup: CDR1 DFQATT, CDR2 SNEGSKA (reference sequence). V lost 3 bases to trimming and J lost 0 bases; unmatched junction nucleotides: 5. CDR3 in amino acids: CSASPGTASGNTIYF. The CDR3, as DNA: TGCAGTGCTAGTCCCGGGACAGCCTCTGGAAACACCATATATTTT.

The chain joins TRBV5-5 to TRBJ1-2; D remains ambiguous. Germline lookup yields CDR1 SGHKS and CDR2 YYEKEE (reference sequence). The germline V and J ends were trimmed by 0 bases and 4 bases, with 7 bases remaining between them. This CDR3 has 13 residues. As DNA, the CDR3 is TGTGCCAGCAGCTTGGACACCTTCTATGGCTACACCTTC. It translates to CASSLDTFYGYTF.

The J gene is TRBJ1-5, the V gene TRBV6-5; D call uncertain. The CDR3 has 15 amino acids. With 8 bases removed from V and 0 bases from J, the gap between germline ends came to 14 bases. Germline CDR1 reads MNHEY; CDR2 reads SVGAGI. This CDR3 is CASQPGGNSNQPQHF. Here the CDR3 DNA reads TGTGCCAGCCAGCCCGGAGGCAATAGCAATCAGCCCCAGCATTTT.

This clone was detected only once. The rearrangement links TRBV5-4 to TRBJ2-2; D is undetermined. The CDR3 is made up of 16 amino acids. Germline-derived CDR1 and CDR2 are SGHNT and YYREEE (reference sequence). V was clipped by 0 bases and J by 0 bases, with 9 bases between them. DNA of the CDR3: TGTGCCAGCAGCTTGGACGGAGTCGCGAACACCGGGGAGCTGTTTTTT. Residues: CASSLDGVANTGELFF.

The chain's CDR3 is CASSQRQGTTEAFF. The CDR3 bases are TGTGCCAGCAGCCAACGACAGGGGACGACTGAAGCTTTCTTT. The V call is TRBV3-1 (or the pseudogene TRBV3-2), the J call TRBJ1-1; the match to TRBD1 covers 8 bases. The CDR3 is made up of 14 amino acids. V was pared by 2 bases and J by 5 bases, with 4 bases of the junction left unmatched. Looked up from germline, CDR1 is LGHDT and CDR2 is YNNKEL (reference sequence).

The chain combines TRBV2 with TRBJ2-1; D is possibly TRBD1 (6 bases). The germline CDR1 and CDR2 sequences are SNHLY and FYNNEI. Trimming stripped 8 bases from V and 0 bases from J, with 14 bases between. This CDR3 has 15 amino acids. CDR3 nucleotide sequence: TGTGCCAGCGGGAGCCGCAGGGGCTCCTACAATGAGCAGTTCTTC. Protein sequence: CASGSRRGSYNEQFF.

The rearrangement uses TRBV24-1 and TRBJ1-2; D gene ambiguous. Trimming stripped 3 bases from V and 3 bases from J, with 7 bases between. CDR3 length equals 13 residues. Germline loops: CDR1 KGHDR, CDR2 SFDVKD. The chain's CDR3 is CATSDGPYYGYTF. The CDR3 DNA sequence: TGTGCCACCAGTGATGGGCCCTACTATGGCTACACCTTC.

V gene TRBV6-1 combines with J gene TRBJ2-7; no reliable D call. CDR3 size: 15 residues. Deletions cut 1 base from V and 5 bases from J, with 15 bases between. Germline-derived CDR1 and CDR2 are MNHNS and SASEGT. CDR3 DNA sequence: TGTGCCAGCAGTGAAGTAACTCGCGGCCCCGACGAGCAGTACTTC. Its translation: CASSEVTRGPDEQYF.

V and J are TRBV4-2 and TRBJ1-4; D call uncertain. The V end lost 7 bases, the J end lost 0 bases, and 9 bases lay between the germline ends. The CDR3 is 14 residues long. Germline V gives CDR1 LGHNA, CDR2 YNFKEQ. CDR3 in amino acids: CASNLGATNEKLFF. The DNA of the CDR3 is TGTGCCAGCAACCTCGGAGCAACTAATGAAAAACTGTTTTTT.

J is TRBJ1-1 and V is TRBV5-8; D ambiguous. CDR1 and CDR2 (germline): SGHTS, YDEGEE. The CDR3 is 14 amino acids. The V end lost 2 bases, the J end lost 0 bases, and 8 bases lay between the germline ends. The CDR3 here is CASSFGYMNTEAFF. The CDR3 coding sequence is TGTGCCAGCAGCTTTGGTTACATGAACACTGAAGCTTTCTTT.

The chain carries TRBV6-5 and TRBJ1-2; a possible D gene is TRBD1 (6 bases). This CDR3 contains 15 residues. V was shortened by 7 bases and J by 4 bases, with 19 bases between the two germline ends. Per germline, CDR1 MNHEY and CDR2 SVGAGI. DNA for the CDR3: TGTGCCAGCACTCCCGGGACAAAGACATTCTATGGCTACACCTTC. Translating gives CASTPGTKTFYGYTF.